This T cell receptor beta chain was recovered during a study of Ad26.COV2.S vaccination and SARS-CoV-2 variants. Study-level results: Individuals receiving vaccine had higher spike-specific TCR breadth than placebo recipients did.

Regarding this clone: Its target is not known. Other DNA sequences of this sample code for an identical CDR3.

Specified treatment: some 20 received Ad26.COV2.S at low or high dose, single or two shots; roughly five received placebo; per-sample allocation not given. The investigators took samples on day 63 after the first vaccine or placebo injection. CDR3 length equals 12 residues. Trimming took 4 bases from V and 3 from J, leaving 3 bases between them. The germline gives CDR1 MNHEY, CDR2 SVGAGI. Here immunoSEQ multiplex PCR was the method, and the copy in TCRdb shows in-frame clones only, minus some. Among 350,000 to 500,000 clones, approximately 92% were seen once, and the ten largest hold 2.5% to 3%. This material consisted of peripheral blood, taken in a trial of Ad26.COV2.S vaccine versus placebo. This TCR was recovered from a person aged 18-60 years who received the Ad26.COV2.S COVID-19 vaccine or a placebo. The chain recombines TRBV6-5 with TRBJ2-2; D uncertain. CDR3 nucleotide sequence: TGTGCCAGCAGTTCTTACACCGGGGAGCTGTTTTTT. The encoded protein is CASSSYTGELFF.